This is a list of T cell receptor beta chains from one sample in a study of blood T cells in healthy people across ages. MiXCR, run by TCRdb on the 5' RACE reads, gives a single entry per CDR3 protein. The sample shows 1.5 million to 2 million distinct CDR3 sequences, about 49% of them seen only once. Sequencing was carried out using blood. Receptors originate from a woman in her 40s in good health. Both conserved end residues are part of each CDR3. D genes are given only for firm matches. A row's size may be missing; if present it is once, few, many or a size class.

j_call: TRBJ2-1
v_call: TRBV27
d_call: TRBD2
clone_size: few
cdr3_aa: CASSPPYWRGYDGSYNEQFF
cdr3_nt: TGTGCCAGCAGCCCTCCCTACTGGCGGGGGTACGACGGCTCCTACAATGAGCAGTTCTTC

j_call: TRBJ1-2
v_call: TRBV20-1
d_call: NA
clone_size: NA
cdr3_aa: CSARVSVGQGEGYTF
cdr3_nt: TGCAGTGCTAGAGTCTCGGTGGGGCAGGGAGAGGGCTACACCTTC

j_call: TRBJ2-1
v_call: TRBV12-3/TRBV12-4
d_call: NA
clone_size: many
cdr3_aa: CASSSPHGNEQFF
cdr3_nt: TGTGCCAGCAGTAGTCCACACGGCAATGAGCAGTTCTTC

j_call: TRBJ2-3
v_call: TRBV7-2
d_call: NA
clone_size: few
cdr3_aa: CASSPKREDTQYF
cdr3_nt: TGTGCCAGCAGCCCGAAGAGGGAAGATACGCAGTATTTT

j_call: TRBJ2-5
v_call: TRBV15
d_call: NA
clone_size: NA
cdr3_aa: CATSRDYGGSGMMGETQYF
cdr3_nt: TGTGCCACCAGCAGAGATTACGGAGGGTCGGGCATGATGGGGGAGACCCAGTACTTC

j_call: TRBJ1-2
v_call: TRBV28
d_call: NA
clone_size: NA
cdr3_aa: CASAGLYGYTF
cdr3_nt: TGCGCCTCGGCAGGACTCTATGGCTACACCTTC

j_call: TRBJ2-7
v_call: TRBV4-2
d_call: TRBD2
clone_size: few
cdr3_aa: CASSQGRGTSGGRQYF
cdr3_nt: TGTGCCAGCAGCCAAGGGAGGGGGACTAGCGGGGGGAGGCAGTACTTC

j_call: TRBJ2-3
v_call: TRBV5-1
d_call: NA
clone_size: few
cdr3_aa: CASSGQAASTDTQYF
cdr3_nt: TGCGCCAGCAGTGGCCAAGCGGCGAGCACAGATACGCAGTATTTT

j_call: TRBJ2-3
v_call: TRBV28
d_call: NA
clone_size: few
cdr3_aa: CASSPPGMQYF
cdr3_nt: TGTGCCAGCAGCCCCCCGGGTATGCAGTATTTT

j_call: TRBJ2-7
v_call: TRBV6-2/TRBV6-3
d_call: NA
clone_size: few
cdr3_aa: CASSYSLNYEQYF
cdr3_nt: TGTGCCAGCAGTTACTCGTTGAACTACGAGCAGTACTTC

j_call: TRBJ1-2
v_call: TRBV12-3/TRBV12-4
d_call: NA
clone_size: NA
cdr3_aa: CASSFSGARDGYTF
cdr3_nt: TGTGCCAGCAGTTTTTCGGGGGCGCGGGATGGCTACACCTTC

j_call: TRBJ2-7
v_call: TRBV4-3
d_call: NA
clone_size: NA
cdr3_aa: CTSSRQRSYEQYF
cdr3_nt: TGCACCAGCAGCCGACAGCGATCCTACGAGCAGTACTTC

j_call: TRBJ2-5
v_call: TRBV29-1
d_call: NA
clone_size: NA
cdr3_aa: CSVTWRGSEQYF
cdr3_nt: TGCAGCGTTACCTGGAGGGGGAGTGAGCAGTACTTC

j_call: TRBJ1-1
v_call: TRBV12-3/TRBV12-4
d_call: NA
clone_size: NA
cdr3_aa: CASSQVRAATEAFF
cdr3_nt: TGTGCCAGCAGTCAGGTCCGGGCAGCCACTGAAGCTTTCTTT

j_call: TRBJ2-7
v_call: TRBV28
d_call: NA
clone_size: NA
cdr3_aa: CAVQGTDRTGRGHYEQYF
cdr3_nt: TGTGCCGTCCAAGGGACGGACCGAACTGGTAGGGGTCATTACGAGCAGTACTTC

j_call: TRBJ2-7
v_call: TRBV20-1
d_call: NA
clone_size: few
cdr3_aa: CSCTGRDYEQYF
cdr3_nt: TGCAGTTGCACCGGGAGAGACTACGAGCAGTACTTC

j_call: TRBJ2-1
v_call: TRBV7-2
d_call: TRBD2
clone_size: NA
cdr3_aa: CASSLSGGAKFF
cdr3_nt: TGTGCCAGCAGCTTAAGCGGGGGGGCGAAGTTCTTC

j_call: TRBJ2-5
v_call: TRBV5-1
d_call: TRBD1
clone_size: NA
cdr3_aa: CASSATGVQKTQYF
cdr3_nt: TGCGCCAGCAGCGCGACAGGGGTACAAAAGACCCAGTACTTC

j_call: TRBJ2-1
v_call: TRBV20-1
d_call: TRBD1
clone_size: few
cdr3_aa: CSARARQGNEQFF
cdr3_nt: TGCAGTGCTAGGGCTAGACAGGGGAATGAGCAGTTCTTC

j_call: TRBJ2-5
v_call: TRBV7-2
d_call: TRBD1
clone_size: few
cdr3_aa: CASSPGGKEQETQYF
cdr3_nt: TGTGCCAGCAGCCCAGGGGGAAAGGAACAAGAGACCCAGTACTTC

j_call: TRBJ2-5
v_call: TRBV7-9
d_call: NA
clone_size: NA
cdr3_aa: CASSRTLDTQETQYF
cdr3_nt: TGTGCCAGCAGTCGAACATTGGACACCCAAGAGACCCAGTACTTC

j_call: TRBJ2-3
v_call: TRBV29-1
d_call: TRBD1
clone_size: many
cdr3_aa: CSVQTGTDTQYF
cdr3_nt: TGCAGCGTTCAGACAGGGACAGATACGCAGTATTTT

j_call: TRBJ2-5
v_call: TRBV6-1
d_call: TRBD2
clone_size: few
cdr3_aa: CASSVWTSGAPGETQYF
cdr3_nt: TGTGCCAGCAGTGTCTGGACTAGCGGGGCGCCGGGAGAGACCCAGTACTTC

j_call: TRBJ1-6
v_call: TRBV11-2
d_call: NA
clone_size: NA
cdr3_aa: CATRGDTGGSPLHF
cdr3_nt: TGTGCCACCCGGGGGGACACCGGGGGTTCACCCCTCCACTTT

j_call: TRBJ2-4
v_call: TRBV10-3
d_call: NA
clone_size: NA
cdr3_aa: CAISESGELAKNIQYF
cdr3_nt: TGTGCCATCAGTGAGTCAGGTGAACTAGCCAAAAACATTCAGTACTTC

j_call: TRBJ2-1
v_call: TRBV11-3
d_call: NA
clone_size: NA
cdr3_aa: CASSPGVPDYNEQFF
cdr3_nt: TGTGCCAGCAGCCCGGGGGTCCCTGATTACAATGAGCAGTTCTTC

j_call: TRBJ2-5
v_call: TRBV9
d_call: TRBD2
clone_size: NA
cdr3_aa: CASSVDSGGAGETQYF
cdr3_nt: TGTGCCAGCAGCGTAGATAGCGGGGGGGCCGGTGAGACCCAGTACTTC

j_call: TRBJ2-5
v_call: TRBV7-2
d_call: NA
clone_size: few
cdr3_aa: CASSREGRVRETQYF
cdr3_nt: TGTGCCAGCAGCAGAGAAGGCAGGGTCCGGGAGACCCAGTACTTC

j_call: TRBJ1-5
v_call: TRBV27
d_call: NA
clone_size: NA
cdr3_aa: CASSLMASSNTPQHF
cdr3_nt: TGTGCCAGCAGCCTCATGGCGAGCTCCAACACGCCCCAGCATTTT

j_call: TRBJ2-7
v_call: TRBV11-3
d_call: TRBD1
clone_size: few
cdr3_aa: CASSHNRGYEQYF
cdr3_nt: TGTGCCAGCAGCCATAACAGGGGCTACGAGCAGTACTTC

j_call: TRBJ1-6
v_call: TRBV5-1
d_call: NA
clone_size: NA
cdr3_aa: CASSIYYGEDYNSPLHF
cdr3_nt: TGCGCCAGCAGCATCTACTACGGGGAAGATTATAATTCACCCCTCCACTTT

j_call: TRBJ1-1
v_call: TRBV28
d_call: NA
clone_size: NA
cdr3_aa: CATTRMNTEAFF
cdr3_nt: TGTGCCACCACCAGGATGAACACTGAAGCTTTCTTT

j_call: TRBJ1-2
v_call: TRBV2
d_call: TRBD1
clone_size: NA
cdr3_aa: CASSDHRGQKGYTF
cdr3_nt: TGTGCCAGCAGTGACCACAGGGGGCAAAAAGGCTACACCTTC

j_call: TRBJ1-4
v_call: TRBV7-2
d_call: NA
clone_size: NA
cdr3_aa: CASSLNRGLSGEKLFF
cdr3_nt: TGTGCCAGCAGCTTAAACCGGGGACTTTCGGGTGAAAAACTGTTTTTT

j_call: TRBJ1-5
v_call: TRBV6-5
d_call: TRBD1
clone_size: NA
cdr3_aa: CASTPDRAQPQHF
cdr3_nt: TGTGCCAGCACACCGGACAGGGCCCAGCCCCAGCATTTT